This TCR beta chain originates from a study of blood T cell repertoires in COVID-19. This clone was seen a few times. With 0 bases clipped from V and 1 base from J, the junction kept 8 bases outside the gene matches. The CDR3 is made up of 19 amino acids. Germline V gene data show CDR1 as KGHDR and CDR2 as SFDVKD. Libraries were prepared by immunoSEQ multiplex PCR; TCRdb keeps only in-frame clonotypes and omits some of them. The sample carries about 160,000 clones, roughly four fifths recorded once. The sample consisted of peripheral blood. This sequence joins TRBV24-1 and TRBJ2-2; 9 nucleotides line up with TRBD2. This clonotype was obtained from a human donor in a cohort sampled during active COVID-19. The CDR3 bases are TGTGCCACCAGTGATTTGCGTCCAGCGGGGGGTCTGAACACCGGGGAGCTGTTTTTT. This gives the protein CATSDLRPAGGLNTGELFF.